One sample yielded the 32 T cell receptor beta chains listed below, sequenced in a study of CD8 T cell repertoires and HIV-1 epitope variants. No antigen has been identified for these receptors. Measured with immunoSEQ multiplex PCR; TCRdb has only the in-frame clones, and not every one. The sample contains 6,000 or so clones, about 71% of which appear only once. Sequencing was performed on cultured CD8+ T cells derived from PBMCs. The receptors here all came from a male donor with HIV.

The V gene is TRBV11-2, the J gene TRBJ1-4; D unclear. The V gene's germline CDR1 is SGHAT and CDR2 FQNNGV. V shed 5 bases and J shed 4 bases, with 11 bases lying between them. The CDR3 loop spans 14 amino acids. The CDR3: CASSPGPSNEKLFF. Written as DNA, the CDR3 is TGTGCCAGCAGCCCCGGGCCCAGTAATGAAAAACTGTTTTTT.

V is TRBV5-1 and J is TRBJ1-6, with a possible D match to TRBD1 (5 bases). Germline CDR1 reads SGHRS; CDR2 reads YFSETQ. V shed 4 bases and J shed 11 bases, with 16 bases lying between them. This CDR3 has 14 residues. CDR3 sequence reads: CASSLEDRTTPLHF. The CDR3 nucleotides are TGCGCCAGCAGCCTAGAAGACAGAACTACACCCCTCCACTTT.

This clone has just a few counts. The chain joins TRBV6-5 to TRBJ2-7, with TRBD2 matching over 8 bases. CDR3 length equals 12 residues. J lost 6 bases, V lost 6 bases, and 4 bases had no gene match. The germline V gene has CDR1 MNHEY and CDR2 SVGAGI. The CDR3 nucleotides read TGTGCCAGCAGCCCGGGGGGGGGCGAGCAGTACTTC. This sequence encodes CASSPGGGEQYF.

This clone was seen more than once but under ten times. This sequence joins TRBV6-5 and TRBJ2-1, with D perhaps matching TRBD1 (6 bases). The CDR3 consists of 15 residues. V lost 2 bases and J 8 bases, leaving 16 bases between the germline ends. The germline gives CDR1 MNHEY, CDR2 SVGAGI. The CDR3 spells CASSYGGRGYDEQFF. CDR3 DNA: TGTGCCAGCAGTTACGGGGGCAGGGGTTATGATGAGCAGTTCTTC.

The chain joins TRBV2 to TRBJ2-4; D may match TRBD1 or TRBD2 (5 bases each). Trimming pared 7 bases from V and 7 bases from J, leaving 17 bases between. Per the germline V gene, CDR1 is SNHLY and CDR2 is FYNNEI. There are 14 residues in the CDR3. The chain's CDR3 is CASTLRDPRNIQYF. CDR3 sequence (DNA): TGTGCCAGCACCCTCCGGGACCCCCGCAACATTCAGTACTTC. The whole variable domain, filled in from reference TRBV2 and TRBJ2-4, reads EPEVTQTPSHQVTQMGQEVILRCVPISNHLYFYWYRQILGQKVEFLVSFYNNEISEKSEIFDDQFSVERPDGSNFTLKIRSTKLEDSAMYFCASTLRDPRNIQYFGAGTRLSVL.

V usage is TRBV15 and J usage is TRBJ1-1; TRBD1 matches at 7 bases. The trim removed 3 bases at V and 7 bases at J, leaving 8 bases unmatched. Per germline, CDR1 LNHNV and CDR2 YYDKDF (reference sequence). The CDR3 consists of 14 residues. CDR3 nucleotide sequence: TGTGCCACCAGCAGGTCCCGTGGGACAGATGAAGCTTTCTTT. Its protein product is CATSRSRGTDEAFF.

V is TRBV5-6 and J is TRBJ2-1; D might be TRBD2 (7 bases). The CDR3 extends over 15 amino acids. CDR1 and CDR2 from the germline V gene are SGHDT and YYEEEE. Deletions cut 2 bases from V and 3 bases from J, with 12 bases between. The CDR3 region has the DNA TGTGCCAGCAGCTTCCGGGGGGCGGGCTACAATGAGCAGTTCTTC. It encodes CASSFRGAGYNEQFF.

This sequence joins TRBV28 and TRBJ2-7, with 11 bases identical to TRBD2. Trimming took 3 bases from V and 0 from J; bases not matched to a gene: 7. This CDR3 has 17 residues. Germline CDR1 MDHEN, CDR2 SYDVKM. The CDR3 nucleotides are TGTGCCAGCAGTTTTTCTCTAGCGGGAGGTAGCTCCTACGAGCAGTACTTC. Its translation: CASSFSLAGGSSYEQYF.

This clone was found once. This rearrangement joins TRBV14 to TRBJ2-1, with 7 nucleotides matching TRBD2. V trimming: 1 base; J trimming: 5 bases; junction bases outside the gene matches: 11. The germline V gene has CDR1 SGHDN and CDR2 FVKESK. There are 17 residues in the CDR3. The CDR3 DNA reads as TGTGCCAGCAGCCAAGTGGCAGGTGCGGGGGATAACAATGAGCAGTTCTTC. Protein sequence: CASSQVAGAGDNNEQFF.

The CDR3 protein is CASSFPDNPGQGILNTEAFF. CDR3 in DNA: TGTGCCAGCAGTTTCCCCGACAACCCGGGACAGGGGATCTTGAACACTGAAGCTTTCTTT. This chain connects TRBV28 to TRBJ1-1; TRBD1 matches 10 bases. Germline V gene data show CDR1 as MDHEN and CDR2 as SYDVKM. The CDR3 covers 20 residues. J gave up 0 bases and V 3 bases, and 16 bases lay outside the gene matches.

The rearrangement uses TRBV7-6 and TRBJ1-6; a weak D match, TRBD1 (6 bases). Germline loops: CDR1 SGHVS, CDR2 FNYEAQ. The CDR3 is 14 amino acids. The V end lost 5 bases, the J end lost 5 bases, and 10 bases lay between the germline ends. The CDR3 DNA follows: TGTGCCAGCAGCCGACAGGACAATAATTCACCCCTCCACTTT. Encoded protein: CASSRQDNNSPLHF. The variable domain in full, with the rest retrieved from reference TRBV7-6 and TRBJ1-6, is GAGVSQSPRYKVTKRGQDVALRCDPISGHVSLYWYRQALGQGPEFLTYFNYEAQQDKSGLPNDRFSAERPEGSISTLTIQRTEQRDSAMYRCASSRQDNNSPLHFGNGTRLTVT.

This clone was found a few times. This sequence joins TRBV6-5 and TRBJ2-5; 8 bases map to TRBD1. V shed 5 bases, J shed 4 bases, and the junction held 6 bases outside the gene matches. Germline V lookup: CDR1 MNHEY, CDR2 SVGAGI. This CDR3 contains 14 residues. The CDR3 sequence: CASSNTGGRETQYF. For the CDR3, the DNA is TGTGCCAGCAGTAATACAGGGGGGCGAGAGACCCAGTACTTC.

The chain employs TRBV28 and TRBJ1-1; 9 bases are shared with TRBD1. Looked up from germline, CDR1 is MDHEN and CDR2 is SYDVKM. The V gene end was trimmed by 5 bases and the J gene end by 3 bases; junction bases not matched to a gene: 7. The CDR3 loop spans 15 amino acids. Written as DNA, the CDR3 is TGTGCCAGCAGTACGGACAGGGGATGGGACACTGAAGCTTTCTTT. This codes for CASSTDRGWDTEAFF. The whole variable domain, filled in from reference TRBV28 and TRBJ1-1, reads DVKVTQSSRYLVKRTGEKVFLECVQDMDHENMFWYRQDPGLGLRLIYFSYDVKMKEKGDIPEGYSVSREKKERFSLILESASTNQTSMYLCASSTDRGWDTEAFFGQGTRLTVV.

The chain has TRBV5-5 and TRBJ2-3; 8 nucleotides line up with TRBD1. The V and J ends lost 5 bases and 0 bases, in that order; junction bases with no gene match: 17. Germline assignment: CDR1 SGHKS and CDR2 YYEKEE (reference sequence). This CDR3 is built from 19 residues. CDR3 amino acids: CASSLLPGQGAESTDTQYF. CDR3 in DNA: TGTGCCAGCAGTCTTCTTCCCGGTCAGGGGGCGGAAAGCACAGATACGCAGTATTTT.

This clone was seen only a few times. The chain is built from TRBV27 and TRBJ1-3, with a tentative D call TRBD1 (5 bases). The CDR3 length is 13 residues. The germline V and J ends were trimmed by 3 bases and 4 bases, with 7 bases remaining between them. Germline V gene data show CDR1 as MNHEY and CDR2 as SMNVEV (reference sequence). The CDR3 bases are TGTGCCAGCAGTTTGCAGGGAGGAAACACCATATATTTT. Translating gives CASSLQGGNTIYF.

This chain connects TRBV28 to TRBJ2-1; the match to TRBD2 covers 7 bases. V shed 3 bases and J 7 bases; nucleotides not matched to a gene: 6. CDR1 and CDR2 (germline): MDHEN, SYDVKM. There are 14 residues in the CDR3. The CDR3 coding sequence is TGTGCCAGCAGTTTCTGGGGGAGGGAAAATGAGCAGTTCTTC. As protein: CASSFWGRENEQFF. The variable domain in full, completed from reference TRBV28 and TRBJ2-1, reads DVKVTQSSRYLVKRTGEKVFLECVQDMDHENMFWYRQDPGLGLRLIYFSYDVKMKEKGDIPEGYSVSREKKERFSLILESASTNQTSMYLCASSFWGRENEQFFGPGTRLTVL.

The rearrangement links TRBV13 to TRBJ2-5; D remains unclear. V was shortened by 4 bases and J by 1 base, with 16 bases between the two germline ends. Germline loops: CDR1 PRHDT, CDR2 FYEKMQ (reference sequence). The CDR3 extends over 16 amino acids. CDR3 in DNA: TGTGCCAGCAGCTCCTCCCAGGCGGTCCTCCAAGAGACCCAGTACTTC. This encodes CASSSSQAVLQETQYF.

This clone was seen only once. CDR3 coding DNA: TGTGCCAGCTACGACGGGAGACAGCAGTTCTTC. Translated, it gives CASYDGRQQFF. This chain connects TRBV28 to TRBJ2-1; the D gene is possibly TRBD2 (6 bases). The CDR3 length is 11 residues. Germline CDR1 and CDR2: MDHEN and SYDVKM. V lost 8 bases and J lost 11, with 13 bases in between.

The genes are TRBV2 and TRBJ2-1; 11 bases are a match to TRBD2. CDR1 and CDR2 (germline): SNHLY, FYNNEI. This CDR3 is built from 16 residues. The junction had 12 bases not matched to a gene; V was cut back by 7 bases and J by 7 bases. The CDR3 reads CASNPLTSGEWNEQFF. CDR3 nucleotide sequence: TGTGCCAGCAATCCTCTGACTAGCGGGGAGTGGAATGAGCAGTTCTTC.

This rearrangement joins TRBV6-5 to TRBJ2-4; TRBD1 matches 7 bases. Germline V CDR1 and CDR2: MNHEY, SVGAGI. J lost 5 bases, V lost 5 bases, and 6 bases had no gene match. This CDR3 region has 14 residues. CDR3 sequence: CASSPGQAQNIQYF. As DNA, the CDR3 is TGTGCCAGCAGTCCCGGACAGGCCCAAAACATTCAGTACTTC.

A few counts support this clone. This sequence joins TRBV6-1 and TRBJ2-2, with no clear D. The V end lost 8 bases, the J end lost 7 bases, and 20 bases lay between the germline ends. The germline V gene encodes CDR1 MNHNS and CDR2 SASEGT. The CDR3 sequence is 15 residues long. CDR3 sequence: CASDAGSWVGGELFF. The CDR3 DNA is TGTGCCAGCGACGCCGGTAGCTGGGTGGGCGGGGAGCTGTTTTTT.

In this sample, this clone turned up once. The rearrangement joins TRBV28 to TRBJ2-2; no definite D call. This CDR3 comprises 15 residues. Trimming took 10 bases from V and 1 from J, leaving 16 bases between them. Germline CDR1 is MDHEN and CDR2 is SYDVKM. The CDR3 DNA reads as TGTGCCACCCAGTTTCTCCAGGAGAACACCGGGGAGCTGTTTTTT. Its translation: CATQFLQENTGELFF. The variable domain in full, with the rest retrieved from reference TRBV28 and TRBJ2-2, is DVKVTQSSRYLVKRTGEKVFLECVQDMDHENMFWYRQDPGLGLRLIYFSYDVKMKEKGDIPEGYSVSREKKERFSLILESASTNQTSMYLCATQFLQENTGELFFGEGSRLTVL.

The chain employs TRBV9 and TRBJ2-1; D remains unclear. CDR3 length equals 13 residues. With 0 bases removed from V and 6 bases from J, the gap between germline ends came to 7 bases. Germline assignment: CDR1 SGDLS and CDR2 YYNGEE. The CDR3 sequence: CASSVGSANEQFF. CDR3 coding DNA: TGTGCCAGCAGCGTAGGGTCAGCCAATGAGCAGTTCTTC.

The chain employs TRBV7-2 and TRBJ2-5; 9 bases are shared with TRBD2. This CDR3 has 15 residues. J gave up 1 base and V 4 bases, and 4 bases lay outside the gene matches. Germline V CDR1 and CDR2: SGHTA, FQGNSA. CDR3 region: CASSSGGGVQETQYF. DNA of the CDR3: TGTGCCAGCAGCTCCGGCGGGGGGGTCCAAGAGACCCAGTACTTC.

This chain links TRBV7-6 with TRBJ1-3, with D unresolved. The CDR3 covers 17 residues. The germline V gene has CDR1 SGHVS and CDR2 FNYEAQ. Trimming took off 5 bases at V and 0 bases at J, with 17 bases between the two ends. CDR3 bases: TGTGCCAGCAGCCCAGAAGCCAGTTTGTTCTCTGGAAACACCATATATTTT. This codes for CASSPEASLFSGNTIYF.

The CDR3 DNA reads TGTGCCAGTAGGGTCTTTGGACCTAGCATGAACACTGAAGCTTTCTTT. It yields the protein CASRVFGPSMNTEAFF. The chain joins TRBV19 to TRBJ1-1; D ambiguous. Germline values: CDR1 LNHDA, CDR2 SQIVND (reference sequence). This CDR3 comprises 16 residues. With 6 bases removed from V and 0 bases from J, the gap between germline ends came to 17 bases.

The rearrangement joins TRBV5-1 to TRBJ2-1, with D uncertain. From germline, CDR1 is SGHRS and CDR2 YFSETQ. Between the trimmed V and J ends, which lost 1 base and 8 bases, there was a span of 10 bases. The CDR3 is made up of 13 amino acids. CDR3: CASSLNVDDEQFF. CDR3 sequence (DNA): TGCGCCAGCAGCTTGAACGTGGATGATGAGCAGTTCTTC.

This chain uses TRBV5-8 with TRBJ2-3; 7 bases align to TRBD1. With V trimmed by 0 bases and J by 1 base, 2 bases remained unmatched. CDR1 is SGHTS, CDR2 YDEGEE, per germline. The CDR3 spans 15 residues. The DNA for the CDR3 is TGTGCCAGCAGCTTGGAAGGGGGCCGCACAGATACGCAGTATTTT. Its translation: CASSLEGGRTDTQYF.

The chain is built from TRBV6-6 and TRBJ1-1; D is unclear. The CDR3 is made up of 14 amino acids. Trimming pared 6 bases from V and 5 bases from J, leaving 16 bases between. CDR1 and CDR2 from the germline V gene are MNHNY and SVGAGI (reference sequence). In DNA form, the CDR3 reads TGTGCCAGCAGCCCCGCGGGGATTGGGACTGAAGCTTTCTTT. Its translation: CASSPAGIGTEAFF.

This rearrangement joins TRBV19 to TRBJ1-5; D gene uncertain. CDR3 length: 13 amino acids. The V and J ends lost 5 bases and 2 bases respectively, with 7 bases between them. Germline V CDR1 and CDR2: LNHDA, SQIVND (reference sequence). This CDR3 reads CASSVDGNQPQHF. In DNA form, the CDR3 reads TGTGCCAGTAGTGTCGACGGCAATCAGCCCCAGCATTTT. Based on the CDR3 plus reference TRBV19 and TRBJ1-5, the full variable domain is DGGITQSPKYLFRKEGQNVTLSCEQNLNHDAMYWYRQDPGQGLRLIYYSQIVNDFQKGDIAEGYSVSREKKESFPLTVTSAQKNPTAFYLCASSVDGNQPQHFGDGTRLSIL.

The J gene is TRBJ1-1, the V gene TRBV7-9; no firm D call. The CDR3 consists of 14 residues. Trimming shortened V by 5 bases and J by 0 bases, and 10 bases separated the two germline ends. Germline CDR1 is SEHNR and CDR2 is FQNEAQ (reference sequence). The CDR3 is CASSPTLMNTEAFF. The CDR3 DNA sequence: TGTGCCAGCAGCCCTACACTTATGAACACTGAAGCTTTCTTT.

The table lists this clone with a count of one. The gene calls are TRBV5-1 and TRBJ1-1; D possibly corresponds to TRBD1 (5 bases). CDR1 and CDR2 from the germline V gene are SGHRS and YFSETQ. CDR3 length: 15 amino acids. The V and J ends lost 4 bases and 1 base respectively, with 14 bases between them. Written as DNA, the CDR3 is TGCGCCAGCAGCGCCCCCGGGGACCAGAACACTGAAGCTTTCTTT. Translated, it gives CASSAPGDQNTEAFF.